This is a list of T cell receptor beta chains from one sample in a study of blood T cell repertoires in COVID-19. TCRdb's copy holds only in-frame clones and misses some; the assay was immunoSEQ multiplex PCR. The data contain roughly 180,000 clones, more than 65% of them seen just once; the ten biggest clones take up around 8%. The sample was peripheral blood. These receptors all come from a woman aged 55-69 years with COVID-19, enrolled during active disease. CDR3s include the opening cysteine and the closing phenylalanine or tryptophan. Each record gives: J gene, D gene, V gene, CDR3 length, clone size, CDR3 protein, CDR3 DNA. A D gene is named only where the DNA matches it firmly. The size field is filled for only some rows; it gives once, few, many or a size class.

J: TRBJ2-3; D: TRBD2; V: TRBV6-2/TRBV6-3; length: 14; size: once; CDR3: CASSLAGGTDTQYF; DNA: TGTGCCAGCAGTTTAGCGGGAGGGACAGATACGCAGTATTTT
J: TRBJ2-2; D: TRBD2; V: TRBV28; length: 17; size: .; CDR3: CASSPPGLATNTGELFF; DNA: TGTGCCAGCAGTCCACCGGGACTAGCGACGAACACCGGGGAGCTGTTTTTT
J: TRBJ1-2; D: .; V: TRBV15; length: 14; size: .; CDR3: CATSRGSPNYGYTF; DNA: TGTGCCACCAGCAGAGGTTCTCCTAACTATGGCTACACCTTC
J: TRBJ1-3; D: .; V: TRBV10-3; length: 14; size: .; CDR3: CAIRAGDSGNTIYF; DNA: TGTGCCATACGTGCAGGGGACTCTGGAAACACCATATATTTT
J: TRBJ2-5; D: .; V: TRBV29-1; length: 14; size: .; CDR3: CSVRNLRGRETQYF; DNA: TGCAGCGTTCGAAACCTCAGGGGTCGGGAGACCCAGTACTTC
J: TRBJ2-3; D: TRBD1; V: TRBV7-2; length: 15; size: once; CDR3: CAINRGGETTDTQYF; DNA: TGTGCCATAAACAGGGGCGGAGAAACCACAGATACGCAGTATTTT
J: TRBJ1-1; D: TRBD1; V: TRBV5-1; length: 15; size: .; CDR3: CASSWLGQVYTEAFF; DNA: TGCGCCAGCAGCTGGTTGGGACAGGTGTACACTGAAGCTTTCTTT
J: TRBJ2-1; D: .; V: TRBV12-5; length: 19; size: .; CDR3: CASGSSLTFSAGGYNEQFF; DNA: TGTGCTAGTGGTTCGTCCCTCACTTTTTCGGCAGGGGGGTACAATGAGCAGTTCTTC
J: TRBJ2-1; D: .; V: TRBV12-3/TRBV12-4; length: 12; size: .; CDR3: CATHGVGNEQFF; DNA: TGTGCCACGCATGGAGTAGGCAATGAGCAGTTCTTC
J: TRBJ1-1; D: .; V: TRBV7-2; length: 13; size: .; CDR3: CASSSLPNTEAFF; DNA: TGTGCCAGCAGCTCCCTCCCGAACACTGAAGCTTTCTTT
J: TRBJ2-5; D: .; V: TRBV5-1; length: 15; size: once; CDR3: CASSLGLKGQETQYF; DNA: TGCGCCAGCAGCTTGGGACTGAAAGGACAAGAGACCCAGTACTTC
J: TRBJ1-2; D: TRBD1; V: TRBV7-9; length: 16; size: many; CDR3: CASSLVVGQGLSGYTF; DNA: TGTGCCAGCAGCTTAGTGGTGGGACAGGGCTTAAGTGGCTACACCTTC
J: TRBJ2-4; D: TRBD2; V: TRBV6-5; length: 14; size: .; CDR3: CASTLAGAKNIQYF; DNA: TGTGCCAGCACCTTAGCGGGAGCCAAAAACATTCAGTACTTC
J: TRBJ1-2; D: TRBD1; V: TRBV29-1; length: 13; size: .; CDR3: CSARTGEDYGYTF; DNA: TGCAGCGCACGGACAGGGGAGGACTATGGCTACACCTTC
J: TRBJ2-3; D: .; V: TRBV5-4; length: 13; size: few; CDR3: CASSLDDLSGQYF; DNA: TGTGCCAGCAGCTTGGATGACTTATCCGGGCAGTATTTT
J: TRBJ2-3; D: TRBD2; V: TRBV5-1; length: 15; size: .; CDR3: CASSLSGGGTDTQYF; DNA: TGCGCCAGCAGCTTGAGCGGGGGGGGCACAGATACGCAGTATTTT
J: TRBJ1-2; D: TRBD1; V: TRBV24-1; length: 14; size: .; CDR3: CATSEAGTAYGYTF; DNA: TGTGCCACCAGTGAAGCCGGGACAGCCTATGGCTACACCTTC
J: TRBJ2-2; D: .; V: TRBV11-2; length: 16; size: .; CDR3: CASSLSVPAATGELFF; DNA: TGTGCCAGCAGCTTATCGGTCCCCGCGGCCACCGGGGAGCTGTTTTTT
J: TRBJ2-5; D: TRBD1; V: TRBV15; length: 17; size: .; CDR3: CATSSEGKGQVQETQYF; DNA: TGTGCCACCAGCAGCGAGGGGAAGGGACAGGTACAAGAGACCCAGTACTTC
J: TRBJ2-7; D: TRBD1; V: TRBV10-3; length: 13; size: .; CDR3: CAISQGASVEQYF; DNA: TGTGCCATCAGCCAGGGGGCCTCAGTAGAGCAGTACTTC
J: TRBJ1-6; D: .; V: TRBV6-5; length: 12; size: few; CDR3: CASSLSNSPLHF; DNA: TGTGCCAGCAGCCTGAGTAATTCACCCCTCCACTTT
J: TRBJ1-2; D: .; V: TRBV5-1; length: 12; size: .; CDR3: CASSSSEAGYTF; DNA: TGCGCCAGCAGCTCGTCGGAGGCTGGCTACACCTTC
J: TRBJ1-4; D: .; V: TRBV7-9; length: 15; size: .; CDR3: CASSPSEGVNEKLFF; DNA: TGTGCCAGCAGCCCTTCTGAGGGGGTTAATGAAAAACTGTTTTTT
J: TRBJ2-7; D: TRBD2; V: TRBV28; length: 16; size: few; CDR3: CASSLWASGDSYEQYF; DNA: TGTGCCAGCAGTTTATGGGCTAGCGGGGACTCCTACGAGCAGTACTTC
J: TRBJ2-3; D: TRBD2; V: TRBV7-3; length: 19; size: .; CDR3: CASSSPPGGSPGGTDTQYF; DNA: TGTGCCAGCAGCTCCCCTCCGGGCGGGAGTCCAGGAGGCACAGATACGCAGTATTTT
J: TRBJ2-3; D: TRBD1; V: TRBV18; length: 14; size: .; CDR3: CASSPDREIDTQYF; DNA: TGTGCCAGCTCGCCGGACAGGGAGATTGACACGCAGTATTTT
J: TRBJ2-3; D: .; V: TRBV19; length: 13; size: .; CDR3: CASSMQGVDTQYF; DNA: TGTGCCAGTAGTATGCAAGGGGTGGATACGCAGTATTTT
J: TRBJ2-5; D: .; V: TRBV5-1; length: 15; size: .; CDR3: CASSMDNGRRETQYF; DNA: TGCGCCAGCAGCATGGACAATGGGAGAAGAGAGACCCAGTACTTC
J: TRBJ1-5; D: .; V: TRBV2; length: 13; size: .; CDR3: CASSRQDSQPQHF; DNA: TGTGCCAGCAGTCGTCAGGACTCTCAGCCCCAGCATTTT
J: TRBJ2-7; D: TRBD1; V: TRBV4-1; length: 18; size: many; CDR3: CASSQAGQGARSSYEQYF; DNA: TGCGCCAGCAGCCAAGCGGGACAGGGGGCGAGAAGCTCCTACGAGCAGTACTTC
J: TRBJ1-4; D: .; V: TRBV10-3; length: 12; size: .; CDR3: CAISEDREKLFF; DNA: TGTGCCATCAGTGAGGACAGAGAAAAACTGTTTTTT
J: TRBJ2-7; D: TRBD1; V: TRBV5-1; length: 14; size: .; CDR3: CASNQGQGRGEQYF; DNA: TGCGCCAGCAACCAAGGACAGGGACGGGGCGAGCAGTACTTC
J: TRBJ1-1; D: .; V: TRBV6-6; length: 14; size: .; CDR3: CASSYSEGNTEAFF; DNA: TGTGCCAGCAGTTACTCTGAGGGGAACACTGAAGCTTTCTTT
J: TRBJ1-1; D: .; V: TRBV6-4; length: 14; size: once; CDR3: CASSDSDRGTEAFF; DNA: TGTGCCAGCAGTGACTCAGATCGGGGAACTGAAGCTTTCTTT
J: TRBJ2-5; D: .; V: TRBV3-1/TRBV3-2; length: 14; size: .; CDR3: CASSPGPTEGTQYF; DNA: TGTGCCAGCAGCCCGGGACCTACGGAGGGCACCCAGTACTTC
J: TRBJ1-2; D: .; V: TRBV6-1; length: 11; size: once; CDR3: CASSDRVGYTF; DNA: TGTGCCAGCAGTGACAGGGTCGGCTACACCTTC
J: TRBJ1-4; D: .; V: TRBV28; length: 15; size: .; CDR3: CASRVSGFRGEKLFF; DNA: TGTGCCAGCAGGGTTTCAGGCTTCCGGGGTGAAAAACTGTTTTTT
J: TRBJ2-2; D: .; V: TRBV30; length: 13; size: .; CDR3: CAWRGGGTGELFF; DNA: TGTGCCTGGAGGGGAGGGGGAACCGGGGAGCTGTTTTTT
J: TRBJ2-1; D: TRBD2; V: TRBV5-1; length: 14; size: .; CDR3: CASRLGGAHNEQFF; DNA: TGCGCCAGCCGGCTCGGGGGGGCCCACAATGAGCAGTTCTTC
J: TRBJ1-1; D: .; V: TRBV2; length: 13; size: .; CDR3: CASRGGGYTEAFF; DNA: TGTGCCAGCAGGGGGGGAGGGTACACTGAAGCTTTCTTT
J: TRBJ1-4; D: TRBD1; V: TRBV5-1; length: 15; size: .; CDR3: CASSPRTGQDEKLFF; DNA: TGCGCCAGCAGCCCCCGAACGGGACAGGATGAAAAACTGTTTTTT
J: TRBJ2-1; D: TRBD2; V: TRBV29-1; length: 15; size: once; CDR3: CSVHSLAGSYNEQFF; DNA: TGCAGCGTCCATTCACTAGCGGGCTCCTACAATGAGCAGTTCTTC
J: TRBJ2-1; D: TRBD2; V: TRBV7-6; length: 17; size: .; CDR3: CASSSGTSGSSYNEQFF; DNA: TGTGCCAGCAGCTCCGGGACTAGCGGGAGCTCCTACAATGAGCAGTTCTTC
J: TRBJ2-5; D: TRBD2; V: TRBV3-1/TRBV3-2; length: 14; size: .; CDR3: CASSQLAAQETQYF; DNA: TGTGCCAGCAGCCAACTAGCGGCCCAAGAGACCCAGTACTTC
J: TRBJ2-1; D: TRBD2; V: TRBV19; length: 16; size: .; CDR3: CASSSGTSGSSSEQFF; DNA: TGTGCCAGTAGTAGCGGGACTAGCGGGAGCTCTAGTGAGCAGTTCTTC